These 23 T cell receptor beta chains originate from one sample sequenced in a study of blood T cell repertoires in COVID-19. Repertoires were generated with immunoSEQ multiplex PCR, while TCRdb's copy carries only in-frame clones and drops some. The profile shows around 120,000 clones, 90% of them singletons. Sample: peripheral blood. The receptors were sampled from a woman in her fifties or sixties with COVID-19, enrolled during active disease.

The chain has TRBV18 and TRBJ1-1; a weak D match, TRBD1 (5 bases). The CDR3 consists of 15 residues. Germline CDR1 is KGHSH and CDR2 is LQKENI. V gave up 3 bases and J gave up 1 base, with 12 bases separating them. CDR3 in amino acids: CASSPSTATNTEAFF. CDR3 DNA sequence: TGTGCCAGCTCACCCTCGACAGCCACGAACACTGAAGCTTTCTTT.

This chain links TRBV9 with TRBJ2-1, with D perhaps matching TRBD2 (6 bases). This CDR3 is built from 16 residues. Germline V gene data show CDR1 as SGDLS and CDR2 as YYNGEE. Trimming stripped 4 bases from V and 0 bases from J, with 14 bases between. As DNA, the CDR3 is TGTGCCAGCAGCACGACCGGGACTCCCTCCTACAATGAGCAGTTCTTC. Residues: CASSTTGTPSYNEQFF.

The gene calls are TRBV28 and TRBJ1-2; 9 positions match TRBD1. Trimming cost V 7 bases and J 8 bases; bases outside gene matches: 5. CDR1 is MDHEN and CDR2 is SYDVKM in the germline V gene. This CDR3 comprises 12 residues. The CDR3 DNA reads as TGTGCCAGCACGGACAGGGGTAGGGGCTACACCTTC. This gives the protein CASTDRGRGYTF.

Written as DNA, the CDR3 is TGTGCCAGCAGTGACTTATGGACTAGCTCTACGCAGTATTTT. This translates into CASSDLWTSSTQYF. The V call is TRBV6-4, the J call TRBJ2-3, with 8 bases identical to TRBD2. The CDR3 loop spans 14 amino acids. V dropped 1 base and J dropped 8; count of bases not matched to a gene: 5. The germline V gene has CDR1 MRHNA and CDR2 SNTAGT.

The chain employs TRBV7-6 and TRBJ2-1; D remains unclear. Trimming removed 5 bases from V and 5 bases from J, with 10 bases in between. Per germline, CDR1 SGHVS and CDR2 FNYEAQ. The CDR3 contains 13 residues. CDR3 amino acids: CASSHHRDNEQFF. As DNA, the CDR3 is TGTGCCAGCAGCCATCACCGGGACAATGAGCAGTTCTTC.

This clone was picked up one time. This chain links TRBV5-4 with TRBJ2-3; 7 bases are a match to TRBD1. The CDR3 extends over 15 amino acids. The V gene's germline CDR1 is SGHNT and CDR2 YYREEE (reference sequence). J was trimmed by 1 base and V by 3 bases; bases with no gene match: 5. CDR3 sequence reads: CASSSADRGTDTQYF. Here the CDR3 DNA reads TGTGCCAGCAGCTCGGCCGACAGGGGCACAGATACGCAGTATTTT.

The chain couples TRBV5-1 to TRBJ2-2, with 12 bases matching TRBD1. Germline V gene sequence: CDR1 SGHRS, CDR2 YFSETQ. V shed 4 bases, J shed 1 base, and the junction held 5 bases outside the gene matches. This CDR3 comprises 17 residues. The CDR3 sequence: CASSGDRGLLNTGELFF. The CDR3 DNA sequence: TGCGCCAGCAGCGGGGACAGGGGGCTTTTGAACACCGGGGAGCTGTTTTTT.

This sequence joins TRBV7-9 and TRBJ2-7, with 9 bases lining up with TRBD1. The V gene's germline CDR1 is SEHNR and CDR2 FQNEAQ (reference sequence). After removal of 5 bases from V and 5 bases from J, the junction contained 13 bases not matched to a gene. The CDR3 loop spans 16 amino acids. CDR3: CASSTTSGTGNNEQYF. As DNA, the CDR3 is TGTGCCAGCAGCACAACTTCCGGGACAGGGAACAACGAGCAGTACTTC. The full variable domain, rest sourced from reference TRBV7-9 and TRBJ2-7, is DTGVSQNPRHKITKRGQNVTFRCDPISEHNRLYWYRQTLGQGPEFLTYFQNEAQLEKSRLLSDRFSAERPKGSFSTLEIQRTEQGDSAMYLCASSTTSGTGNNEQYFGPGTRLTVT.

V usage is TRBV7-2 and J usage is TRBJ1-4; no clear D. The CDR3 runs to 13 residues. The V gene lost 0 bases and the J gene lost 8 bases, with 7 bases spanning the gap. The germline gives CDR1 SGHTA, CDR2 FQGNSA. The CDR3 DNA follows: TGTGCCAGCAGCTTAGCCCGAGGAGAAAAACTGTTTTTT. Translated: CASSLARGEKLFF.

The rearrangement links TRBV18 to TRBJ1-1, with no clear D. The CDR3 runs 16 residues. CDR1 is KGHSH, CDR2 LQKENI, per germline. V dropped 6 bases and J dropped 3 bases, with 20 bases sitting between them. The CDR3 spells CASSPDWVREYTEAFF. The CDR3 nucleotides read TGTGCCAGCTCCCCAGACTGGGTTCGGGAGTACACTGAAGCTTTCTTT. Full variable domain (remainder filled in from reference TRBV18 and TRBJ1-1): NAGVMQNPRHLVRRRGQEARLRCSPMKGHSHVYWYRQLPEEGLKFMVYLQKENIIDESGMPKERFSAEFPKEGPSILRIQQVVRGDSAAYFCASSPDWVREYTEAFFGQGTRLTVV.

The chain has TRBV9 and TRBJ1-1; no reliable D call. This CDR3 region has 13 residues. CDR1 is SGDLS and CDR2 is YYNGEE in the germline V gene. Trimming removed 4 bases from V and 3 bases from J, with 10 bases in between. CDR3 DNA: TGTGCCAGCAGCCTGGGTCGGGACACTGAAGCTTTCTTT. It specifies CASSLGRDTEAFF.

The chain employs TRBV10-3 and TRBJ2-3, with TRBD1 matching 10 bases. Per germline, CDR1 ENHRY and CDR2 SYGVKD. CDR3 length: 13 amino acids. J gave up 5 bases and V 6 bases, and 2 bases lay outside the gene matches. CDR3 sequence (DNA): TGTGCCATCAGAGGACAGGGGGTAGATACGCAGTATTTT. Translation gives CAIRGQGVDTQYF.

The chain recombines TRBV27 with TRBJ2-3, with TRBD2 matching 9 bases. CDR3 size: 16 residues. The J segment lost 2 bases and the V segment lost 5 bases, leaving 8 bases of the junction unmatched. Per germline, CDR1 MNHEY and CDR2 SMNVEV (reference sequence). The CDR3 DNA is TGTGCCAGCAGTGTTCTAGCGGGAACCAACACAGATACGCAGTATTTT. It is translated as CASSVLAGTNTDTQYF.

This chain uses TRBV2 with TRBJ2-5; 12 positions agree with TRBD2. The trim removed 5 bases at V and 1 base at J, leaving 5 bases unmatched. Germline assignment: CDR1 SNHLY and CDR2 FYNNEI. This CDR3 contains 16 residues. The CDR3: CASSLGLAGTQETQYF. CDR3 in DNA: TGTGCCAGCAGTTTAGGACTAGCGGGGACCCAAGAGACCCAGTACTTC.

The rearrangement links TRBV5-6 to TRBJ1-2; weak D call: TRBD1 (6 bases). V was trimmed by 4 bases and J by 2 bases, leaving 12 bases between them. The CDR3 totals 14 residues. In germline, CDR1 is SGHDT, CDR2 YYEEEE. Here the CDR3 reads CASSRRDTNYGYTF. DNA for the CDR3: TGTGCCAGCAGCCGCCGGGACACGAACTATGGCTACACCTTC.

There are a few counts of this clone. The V call is TRBV19, the J call TRBJ1-5; 7 bases match TRBD1. The CDR3 contains 14 residues. Losses at the gene ends were 6 bases for V and 4 bases for J; bases not matched to a gene: 6. Looked up from germline, CDR1 is LNHDA and CDR2 is SQIVND (reference sequence). The CDR3 coding sequence is TGTGCCAGTAGATCGGGACAGAATAATCAGCCCCAGCATTTT. This sequence encodes CASRSGQNNQPQHF. Combining the CDR3 with reference TRBV19 and TRBJ1-5 gives the whole variable domain DGGITQSPKYLFRKEGQNVTLSCEQNLNHDAMYWYRQDPGQGLRLIYYSQIVNDFQKGDIAEGYSVSREKKESFPLTVTSAQKNPTAFYLCASRSGQNNQPQHFGDGTRLSIL.

Notes on this clone: An end of the junction does not agree with germline; a read error may underlie this. The rearrangement joins TRBV2 to TRBJ1-4; TRBD1 agrees at 10 bases. This CDR3 comprises 15 residues. CDR1 and CDR2 (germline): SNHLY, FYNNEI. The CDR3 region is CARSEGGTGDEKLFF. As DNA, the CDR3 is TGTGCCAGAAGTGAGGGAGGGACAGGGGACGAAAAACTGTTTTTT.

The chain uses TRBV6-5 and TRBJ1-5; 9 bases are shared with TRBD1. Germline V gene data show CDR1 as MNHEY and CDR2 as SVGAGI. After removal of 6 bases from V and 5 bases from J, the junction contained 2 bases not matched to a gene. This CDR3 is built from 13 residues. The CDR3: CASSRDRDQPQHF. In DNA form, the CDR3 reads TGTGCCAGCAGCCGGGACAGGGATCAGCCCCAGCATTTT.

This clone has only a few counts. The CDR3 DNA reads as TGTGCCAGCAGCCGTATAGGAGCGAATTCACCCCTCCACTTT. Translating it yields CASSRIGANSPLHF. The rearrangement joins TRBV9 to TRBJ1-6, with no clear D. Germline values: CDR1 SGDLS, CDR2 YYNGEE. The germline V and J ends were trimmed by 4 bases and 7 bases, with 12 bases remaining between them. The CDR3 covers 14 residues.

The chain recombines TRBV25-1 with TRBJ2-7; 7 bases are shared with TRBD1. CDR3 length: 13 residues. Germline loops: CDR1 MGHDK, CDR2 SYGVNS. V lost 10 bases, J lost 0 bases, and 6 bases stayed unmatched. CDR3 sequence (DNA): TGTGCCACCCAAGACAGGGTCTCCTACGAGCAGTACTTC. This translates into CATQDRVSYEQYF.

This chain connects TRBV6-2 or TRBV6-3 to TRBJ1-5; D unresolved. The germline V and J ends were trimmed by 3 bases and 1 base, with 7 bases remaining between them. The CDR3 has 14 residues. Germline-derived CDR1 and CDR2 are MNHEY and SVGEGT. The CDR3 protein is CASSYLGSNQPQHF. CDR3 coding DNA: TGTGCCAGCAGTTATCTCGGGAGCAATCAGCCCCAGCATTTT.

This clone was seen only once. The chain joins TRBV3-1 (or the pseudogene TRBV3-2) to TRBJ1-4; TRBD1 matches 8 bases. The germline gives CDR1 LGHDT, CDR2 YNNKEL (reference sequence). J lost 5 bases, V lost 4 bases, and 3 bases had no gene match. The CDR3 runs to 14 residues. The CDR3, as DNA: TGTGCCAGCAGCCTCCGACAGGGGAATGAAAAACTGTTTTTT. Amino acid sequence: CASSLRQGNEKLFF.

This clone was picked up one time. V is TRBV20-1 and J is TRBJ1-5; possibly TRBD1 for D (6 bases). Germline CDR1 and CDR2: DFQATT and SNEGSKA (reference sequence). The CDR3 contains 13 residues. Trimming took 6 bases from V and 10 from J, leaving 19 bases between them. CDR3 in amino acids: CSASAGTSRPQHF. In DNA, the CDR3 is TGCAGTGCCAGTGCCGGGACATCGAGACCCCAGCATTTT.